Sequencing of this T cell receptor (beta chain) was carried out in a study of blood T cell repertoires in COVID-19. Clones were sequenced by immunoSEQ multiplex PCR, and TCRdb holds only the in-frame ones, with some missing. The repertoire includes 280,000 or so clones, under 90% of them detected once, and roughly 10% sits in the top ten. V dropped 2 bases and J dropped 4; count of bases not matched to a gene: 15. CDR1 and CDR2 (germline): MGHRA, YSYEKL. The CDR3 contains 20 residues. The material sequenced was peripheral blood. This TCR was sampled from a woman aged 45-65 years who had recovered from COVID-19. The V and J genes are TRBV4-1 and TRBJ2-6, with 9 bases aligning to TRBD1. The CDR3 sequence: CASSQSVSGTGFSGANVLTF. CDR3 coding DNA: TGCGCCAGCAGCCAAAGCGTTTCCGGGACAGGGTTCTCCGGGGCCAACGTCCTGACTTTC.